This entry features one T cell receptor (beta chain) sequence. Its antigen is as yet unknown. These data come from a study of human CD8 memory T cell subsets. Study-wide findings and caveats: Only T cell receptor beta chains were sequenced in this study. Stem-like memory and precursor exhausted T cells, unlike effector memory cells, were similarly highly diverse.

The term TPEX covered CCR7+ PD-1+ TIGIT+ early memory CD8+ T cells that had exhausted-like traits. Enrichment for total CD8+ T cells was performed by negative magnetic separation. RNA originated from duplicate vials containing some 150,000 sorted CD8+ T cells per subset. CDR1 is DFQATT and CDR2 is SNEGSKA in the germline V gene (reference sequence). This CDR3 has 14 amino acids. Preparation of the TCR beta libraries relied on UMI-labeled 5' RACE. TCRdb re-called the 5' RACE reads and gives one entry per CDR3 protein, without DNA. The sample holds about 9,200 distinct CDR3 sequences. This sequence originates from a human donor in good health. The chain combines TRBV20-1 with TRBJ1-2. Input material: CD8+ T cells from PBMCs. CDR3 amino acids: CSARDLRDDYGYTF.